The T cell receptor (beta chain) described here comes from a study of blood T cell repertoires in COVID-19. Study-wide context: From the United States, Italy and Spain came samples of acute and convalescent COVID-19. T cells, B-cell-depleted T cells, or PBMCs supplied cDNA or gDNA.

As processed by the authors: Reference gene primer amplification in the assay estimated nucleated cell counts. TCRdb's table, derived via immunoSEQ multiplex PCR, lists solely in-frame clones and lacks some. That table is the source of V, J and clone size, and D and trimming were worked out from the DNA. The sample shows 200,000 or so clones, 70% to 90% of them seen only once. The V and J ends lost 5 bases and 0 bases, in that order; junction bases with no gene match: 8. The germline V gene encodes CDR1 LGHNT and CDR2 FRNRAP. The CDR3 is 16 amino acids. Sequenced: peripheral blood. The chain employs TRBV12-5 and TRBJ2-3; 7 nucleotides agree with TRBD1. The receptor comes from a human donor with active or convalescent COVID-19. The donor label of this sample is uncertain. The CDR3 reads CASGPVQGSSTDTQYF. The CDR3 DNA reads TGTGCTAGTGGTCCCGTACAGGGGAGTAGCACAGATACGCAGTATTTT.